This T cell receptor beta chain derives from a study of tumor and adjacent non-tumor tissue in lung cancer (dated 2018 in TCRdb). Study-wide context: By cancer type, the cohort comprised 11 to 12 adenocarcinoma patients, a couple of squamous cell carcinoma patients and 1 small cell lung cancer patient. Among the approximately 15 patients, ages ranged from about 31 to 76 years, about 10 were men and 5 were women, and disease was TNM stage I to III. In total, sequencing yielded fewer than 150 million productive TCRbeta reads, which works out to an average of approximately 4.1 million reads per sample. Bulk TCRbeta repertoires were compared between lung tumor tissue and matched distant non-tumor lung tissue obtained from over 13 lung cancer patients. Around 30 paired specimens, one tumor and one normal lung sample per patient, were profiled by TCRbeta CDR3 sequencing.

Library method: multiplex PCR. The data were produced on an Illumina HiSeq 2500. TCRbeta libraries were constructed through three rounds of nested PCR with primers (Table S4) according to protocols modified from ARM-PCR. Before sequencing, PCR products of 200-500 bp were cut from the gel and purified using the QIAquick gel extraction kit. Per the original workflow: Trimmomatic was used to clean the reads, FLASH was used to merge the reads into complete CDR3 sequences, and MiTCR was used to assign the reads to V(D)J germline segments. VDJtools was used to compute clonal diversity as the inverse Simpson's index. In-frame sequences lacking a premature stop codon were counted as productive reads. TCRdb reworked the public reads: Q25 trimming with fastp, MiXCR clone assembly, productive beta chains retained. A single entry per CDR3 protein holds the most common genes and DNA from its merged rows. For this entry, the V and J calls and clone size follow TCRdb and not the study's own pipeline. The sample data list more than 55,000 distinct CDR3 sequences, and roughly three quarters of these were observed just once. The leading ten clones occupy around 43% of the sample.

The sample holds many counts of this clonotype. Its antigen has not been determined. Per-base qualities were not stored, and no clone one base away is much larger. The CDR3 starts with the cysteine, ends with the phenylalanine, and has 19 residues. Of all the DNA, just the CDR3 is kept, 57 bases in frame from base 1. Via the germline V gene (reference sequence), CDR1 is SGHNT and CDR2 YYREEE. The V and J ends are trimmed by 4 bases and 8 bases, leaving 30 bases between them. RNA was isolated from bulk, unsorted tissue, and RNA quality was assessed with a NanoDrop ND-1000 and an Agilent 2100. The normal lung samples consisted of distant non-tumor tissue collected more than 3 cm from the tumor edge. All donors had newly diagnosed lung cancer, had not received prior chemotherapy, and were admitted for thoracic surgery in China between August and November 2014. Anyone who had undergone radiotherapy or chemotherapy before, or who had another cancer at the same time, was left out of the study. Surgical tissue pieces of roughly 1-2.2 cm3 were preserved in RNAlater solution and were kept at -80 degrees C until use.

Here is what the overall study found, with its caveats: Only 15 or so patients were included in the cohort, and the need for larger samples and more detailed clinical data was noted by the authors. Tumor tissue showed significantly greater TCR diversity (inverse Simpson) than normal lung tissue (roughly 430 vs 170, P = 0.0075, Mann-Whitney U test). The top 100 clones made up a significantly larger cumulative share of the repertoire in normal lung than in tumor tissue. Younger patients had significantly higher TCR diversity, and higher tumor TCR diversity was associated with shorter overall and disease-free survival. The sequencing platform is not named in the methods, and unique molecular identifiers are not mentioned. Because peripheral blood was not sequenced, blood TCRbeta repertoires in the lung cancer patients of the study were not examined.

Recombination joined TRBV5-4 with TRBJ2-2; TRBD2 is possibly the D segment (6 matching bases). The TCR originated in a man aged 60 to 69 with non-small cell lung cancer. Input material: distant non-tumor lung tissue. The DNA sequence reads TGTGCCAGCAGCATAGGGGTTGGTGGCGGGACGGCCGGAGCAGGGGAGCTGTTTTTT. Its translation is CASSIGVGGGTAGAGELFF.